This T cell receptor beta chain emerged from a study of shared clonotypes between healthy human individuals. Study outcomes and limitations: The expectation was that sequencing depth would affect clonotype sharing among donors.

As regards this clone: Its antigen is currently unknown.

Per the germline V gene, CDR1 is SGHVS and CDR2 is FQNEAQ. The V gene end was trimmed by 5 bases and the J gene end by 6 bases; junction bases not matched to a gene: 6. The CDR3 covers 13 residues. Clones were read by immunoSEQ multiplex PCR, and TCRdb kept only the in-frame ones, dropping some. This sample has over 950,000 clones; approximately 80% occur once, and the top ten carry 0.7% to 0.95%. This clonotype was sampled from a man aged 18-30 years in good health. Some clones in this sample may be carry-over from other donors' samples. This chain uses TRBV7-8 with TRBJ1-2, with TRBD1 identical over 7 bases. The specimen sequenced was memory CD4+ T cells from PBMCs. Stated subset: CD45RA-negative fraction. CDR3 nucleotides: TGTGCCAGCAGCGTAGACAGGGAGAATGGCTACACCTTC. As protein: CASSVDRENGYTF.